Listed below are T cell receptor beta chains from one sample, sequenced in a study of vaccination effects on CD4 cells after COVID-19. Which antigens these TCRs recognize remains unknown. Clones were sequenced by immunoSEQ multiplex PCR, and TCRdb holds only the in-frame ones, with some missing. The table shows 66,000 or so clones, with around two thirds occurring only once. The sequenced sample was CD4+ T cells from PBMCs cultured without peptide, obtained after COVID-19 vaccination. The receptors were sampled from a human donor who received a COVID-19 vaccine. CDR3s include the opening cysteine and the closing phenylalanine or tryptophan. The D gene is left open where the match is weak. Rows give clone size only sometimes, using once, few, many, or a class for an expanded clone.

d_gene	v_gene	abundance	j_gene	CDR3aa	CDR3nt
-	TRBV19	-	TRBJ2-1	CASSIVGSYNEQFF	TGTGCCAGTAGTATTGTAGGCTCCTACAATGAGCAGTTCTTC
TRBD1	TRBV10-3	-	TRBJ1-1	CAISASTGGTEAFF	TGTGCCATCAGTGCGTCAACAGGGGGCACTGAAGCTTTCTTT
TRBD1	TRBV30	-	TRBJ1-2	CAWTSDRGIGYTF	TGTGCCTGGACGTCCGACAGGGGAATAGGCTACACCTTC
-	TRBV19	few	TRBJ2-5	CASSRPKETQYF	TGTGCCAGTAGTCGTCCAAAAGAGACCCAGTACTTC
TRBD1	TRBV27	-	TRBJ1-3	CASSYPRGRGNTIYF	TGTGCCAGCAGTTATCCTAGGGGGCGCGGAAACACCATATATTTT
TRBD2	TRBV11-2	-	TRBJ2-2	CASSQRASGVTGELFF	TGTGCCAGCAGCCAGAGAGCTAGCGGGGTCACCGGGGAGCTGTTTTTT
TRBD1	TRBV5-5	-	TRBJ2-1	CASSLDIGGTLNEQFF	TGTGCCAGCAGCTTGGATATAGGGGGCACCCTCAATGAGCAGTTCTTC
TRBD2	TRBV5-1	-	TRBJ2-1	CASSLAARGGAALDEQFF	TGCGCCAGCAGCTTGGCCGCTCGCGGGGGGGCCGCTTTGGATGAGCAGTTCTTC
TRBD1	TRBV4-1	few	TRBJ1-2	CASSRGQGSGYTF	TGCGCCAGCAGCCGGGGACAGGGCAGTGGCTACACCTTC
-	TRBV14	-	TRBJ1-3	CASRRTGSSGNTIYF	TGTGCCAGCAGACGTACAGGGAGCTCTGGAAACACCATATATTTT
-	TRBV7-3	-	TRBJ1-3	CASSHRKGAGNTIYF	TGTGCCAGCAGCCACCGCAAGGGGGCTGGAAACACCATATATTTT
-	TRBV3-1/TRBV3-2	-	TRBJ1-1	CASSQDRRQNTEAFF	TGTGCCAGCAGCCAAGATAGAAGACAGAACACTGAAGCTTTCTTT
-	TRBV15	-	TRBJ1-6	CATSRDRTSANSPLHF	TGTGCCACCAGCAGAGATAGGACCTCAGCAAATTCACCCCTCCACTTT
-	TRBV5-1	-	TRBJ2-5	CASSDRFEETQYF	TGCGCCAGCAGCGACAGATTTGAAGAGACCCAGTACTTC
-	TRBV3-1/TRBV3-2	-	TRBJ1-4	CASSLHTGFSVQEKLFF	TGTGCCAGCAGCCTCCATACAGGGTTTTCGGTCCAAGAAAAACTGTTTTTT
TRBD1	TRBV7-8	medium-sized	TRBJ1-2	CASSQTGTDVHGYTF	TGTGCCAGCAGCCAAACCGGGACAGATGTTCATGGCTACACCTTC
-	TRBV7-9	-	TRBJ1-5	CASSQGGGTAQPQHF	TGTGCCAGCAGCCAAGGGGGGGGAACTGCTCAGCCCCAGCATTTT
-	TRBV30	-	TRBJ1-6	CAWSGDSRGSPLHF	TGTGCCTGGAGTGGTGACTCTAGAGGGTCACCCCTCCACTTT
TRBD2	TRBV3-1/TRBV3-2	-	TRBJ2-5	CASSQDLGLAGEQETQYF	TGTGCCAGCAGCCAAGATCTAGGGCTAGCGGGGGAACAAGAGACCCAGTACTTC
-	TRBV6-2/TRBV6-3	-	TRBJ1-1	CASSYGDGPNTEAFF	TGTGCCAGCAGTTACGGTGACGGACCGAACACTGAAGCTTTCTTT
TRBD2	TRBV20-1	-	TRBJ2-3	CSASGGMTSGARTDTQYF	TGCAGTGCTAGTGGCGGTATGACTAGCGGGGCCCGCACAGATACGCAGTATTTT
-	TRBV19	-	TRBJ1-3	CAIPVRGNTIYF	TGTGCCATCCCAGTACGTGGAAACACCATATATTTT
TRBD1	TRBV28	few	TRBJ1-4	CASSLRDRGNEKLFF	TGTGCCAGCAGTCTACGGGACAGGGGGAATGAAAAACTGTTTTTT
-	TRBV30	-	TRBJ2-5	CAWSPPGSLGETQYF	TGTGCCTGGAGTCCCCCCGGGAGTTTGGGTGAGACCCAGTACTTC
-	TRBV15	few	TRBJ1-5	CATSRDVSEPQHF	TGTGCCACCAGCCGCGATGTCTCGGAGCCCCAGCATTTT
TRBD1	TRBV5-6	few	TRBJ1-2	CASSFRTGGGYTF	TGTGCCAGCAGCTTTAGGACAGGGGGTGGCTACACCTTC
-	TRBV7-2	-	TRBJ1-1	CASSSSFRNTEAFF	TGTGCCAGCAGCTCCAGTTTCCGGAACACTGAAGCTTTCTTT
-	TRBV27	-	TRBJ2-3	CASGADTQYF	TGTGCCAGCGGAGCGGATACGCAGTATTTT
-	TRBV5-1	-	TRBJ2-5	CASSLGDRGQETQYF	TGCGCCAGCAGCTTGGGGGACCGAGGACAAGAGACCCAGTACTTC
-	TRBV7-3	-	TRBJ2-4	CASSTRRHKSSMVAKNIQYF	TGTGCCAGCAGCACCCGACGGCACAAGTCGTCGATGGTAGCCAAAAACATTCAGTACTTC
TRBD1	TRBV18	-	TRBJ1-2	CASSPSSGQGAYGYTF	TGTGCCAGCTCACCAAGTTCGGGACAGGGGGCGTATGGCTACACCTTC